The clone carrying this TCR beta chain was seen just once. This CDR3 has 16 amino acids. The entry originates in a study of blood T cell repertoires in COVID-19. Looking at the study overall: Researchers got acute and convalescent COVID-19 samples from the United States, Italy and Spain. The analysed material was cDNA or gDNA that came from T cells, B-cell-depleted T cells, or PBMCs.

Authors' data handling: Amplification from reference gene primers served as the basis for estimated nucleated cell counts. Only in-frame clones appear in the TCRdb table, and some are missing; sequencing was by immunoSEQ multiplex PCR. V, J and clone size were drawn from that table, and D and trimming were deduced from the DNA. The table records more than 65,000 clones, around nine tenths of them present only once. This clonotype was sampled from a human donor in a cohort sampled during active COVID-19. This chain links TRBV21-1 with TRBJ2-7; the D segment call TRBD1 is taken from the table without a DNA check. TRBV21-1 is labeled a pseudogene. Sequencing was carried out using peripheral blood. The CDR3 sequence is CASSKAREGEAYEQYF. The CDR3, as DNA: TGTGCCAGCAGCAAAGCAAGAGAAGGGGAAGCCTACGAGCAGTACTTC.